The clone carrying this TCR beta chain was observed at least ten times. Its antigen is still unknown. An end of the junction does not agree with germline; a read error may underlie this. This specimen comes from a study of T-cell memory formation after mild COVID-19. Study-wide points: CD4/CD8 balance characterized clones contracting day 15 to 85, and CD4+ skew characterized later expanders.

Germline V gives CDR1 LGHDT, CDR2 YNNKEL (reference sequence). This CDR3 has 12 residues. Each CDR3 protein gets one entry after TCRdb re-called the 5' RACE reads with MiXCR. The sample lists approximately 400,000 distinct CDR3 sequences, approximately 19% occurring once. The sample taken for sequencing was PBMCs or a T cell subset sorted from them (not recorded which). The sequence was obtained from a man between 18 and 29 years old who had mild COVID-19 (a few samples of this study predate the infection). Cell type and time point are not known. J is TRBJ1-5 and V is TRBV3-1, with no clear D. The CDR3 sequence: CASSQEGQPQHF. CDR3 nucleotides: TGCGCCAGCAGCCAAGAGGGTCAGCCCCAGCATTTT.